The 17 T cell receptor beta chains below were found in one sample sequenced in a study of early T cells in non-severe SARS-CoV-2 infection. Each CDR3 protein gets one entry after TCRdb re-called the 5' RACE reads with MiXCR. This sample has around 61,000 distinct CDR3 sequences; approximately 11% occur once, and the top ten carry more than 1.5%. Sequencing input: whole blood. These receptors originate from an adult who was a healthcare worker with PCR-confirmed SARS-CoV-2 infection or an uninfected control (not recorded which).

This clonotype was detected many times. The V call is TRBV6-5, the J call TRBJ2-5, with D perhaps matching TRBD1 or TRBD2 (6 bases each). Trimming left V 2 bases short and J 1 base short, with 8 bases between. The CDR3 totals 14 residues. Germline V gene lookup returns CDR1 MNHEY and CDR2 SVGAGI. The CDR3 is CASSYGGPQETQYF. The DNA of the CDR3 is TGTGCCAGCAGTTACGGGGGGCCCCAAGAGACCCAGTACTTC.

This clonotype appeared a few times. V and J are TRBV7-2 and TRBJ2-7; 8 bases agree with TRBD1. The J segment lost 6 bases and the V segment lost 4 bases, leaving 11 bases of the junction unmatched. Per the germline V gene, CDR1 is SGHTA and CDR2 is FQGNSA. This CDR3 region has 15 residues. CDR3 protein: CASSSRGRGLGEQYF. For the CDR3, the DNA is TGTGCCAGCAGCTCCAGGGGGCGCGGTTTGGGCGAGCAGTACTTC.

This clonotype was seen ten or more times. The chain links TRBV6-5 to TRBJ1-2, with 7 bases fitting TRBD1. CDR1 is MNHEY and CDR2 is SVGAGI in the germline V gene. This CDR3 is 19 amino acids long. The trim removed 5 bases at V and 5 bases at J, leaving 23 bases unmatched. The CDR3 loop is CASSTIALGGPYVGYGYTF. The CDR3 DNA is TGTGCCAGCAGTACTATCGCCCTAGGGGGCCCGTATGTGGGGTATGGCTACACCTTC.

The chain has TRBV10-3 and TRBJ1-2; TRBD1 agrees at 7 bases. Trimming cost V 11 bases and J 6 bases; bases outside gene matches: 9. This CDR3 has 12 amino acids. Looked up from germline, CDR1 is ENHRY and CDR2 is SYGVKD. The CDR3, as DNA: TGTGCCTACGGGAGGGGGACAGATGGCTACACCTTC. It codes for CAYGRGTDGYTF.

The V gene is TRBV29-1, the J gene TRBJ2-7; the D call may be TRBD1 or TRBD2 (5 bases each). Germline loops: CDR1 SQVTM, CDR2 ANQGSEA. This CDR3 spans 13 amino acids. Trimming removed 4 bases from V and 4 bases from J, with 14 bases in between. The CDR3 here is CSVGRGREYEQYF. As DNA, the CDR3 is TGCAGCGTTGGAAGGGGACGCGAGTACGAGCAGTACTTC.

The rearrangement links TRBV7-9 to TRBJ2-4, with D possibly called TRBD1 or TRBD2 (7 bases each). Per the germline V gene, CDR1 is SEHNR and CDR2 is FQNEAQ (reference sequence). The CDR3 is 16 residues long. Trimming pared 5 bases from V and 0 bases from J, leaving 14 bases between. This CDR3 reads CASSPTGTIAKNIQYF. For the CDR3, the DNA is TGTGCCAGCAGCCCGACAGGGACTATAGCCAAAAACATTCAGTACTTC. The complete variable domain, with remaining parts taken from reference TRBV7-9 and TRBJ2-4, reads DTGVSQNPRHKITKRGQNVTFRCDPISEHNRLYWYRQTLGQGPEFLTYFQNEAQLEKSRLLSDRFSAERPKGSFSTLEIQRTEQGDSAMYLCASSPTGTIAKNIQYFGAGTRLSVL.

This clonotype has at least ten counts. The chain employs TRBV12-3 or TRBV12-4 and TRBJ1-3; maybe TRBD1 (6 bases). The germline V and J ends were trimmed by 8 bases and 2 bases, with 19 bases remaining between them. The CDR3 is made up of 16 amino acids. CDR3 protein: CASVLSSPGAGNTIYF. CDR3 bases: TGTGCCAGCGTACTATCTTCCCCAGGGGCTGGAAACACCATATATTTT.

The table lists this clonotype with a few counts. The rearrangement links TRBV5-5 to TRBJ2-6; D is unresolved. Germline assignment: CDR1 SGHKS and CDR2 YYEKEE (reference sequence). This CDR3 has 15 amino acids. V was cut by 0 bases and J by 4 bases, with 8 bases left in between. The CDR3 sequence is CASSLGFSGANVLTF. For the CDR3, the DNA is TGTGCCAGCAGCTTGGGTTTCTCCGGGGCCAACGTCCTGACTTTC.

The table lists this clonotype with many counts. This CDR3 reads CASSLHRDSPLHF. CDR3 bases: TGTGCCAGCAGCCTCCACAGGGATTCACCCCTCCACTTT. The chain has TRBV7-9 and TRBJ1-6, with D possibly matching TRBD1 (6 bases). Trimming shortened V by 5 bases and J by 8 bases, and 10 bases separated the two germline ends. The CDR3 runs 13 residues. CDR1 and CDR2 from the germline V gene are SEHNR and FQNEAQ (reference sequence).

This clonotype was counted many times. The V gene is TRBV11-2, the J gene TRBJ1-1; D gene unclear. Germline V lookup: CDR1 SGHAT, CDR2 FQNNGV. V was clipped by 1 base and J by 6 bases, with 12 bases between them. The CDR3 sequence is 14 residues long. CDR3 bases: TGTGCCAGCAGCTTAGCAGGCCCTGCCTCTGAAGCTTTCTTT. This encodes CASSLAGPASEAFF.

This clonotype has just a few counts. This chain links TRBV6-2 or TRBV6-3 with TRBJ2-7, with 9 positions matching TRBD1. Trimming cost V 5 bases and J 2 bases; bases outside gene matches: 7. This CDR3 has 15 residues. Germline CDR1 MNHEY, CDR2 SVGEGT. CDR3 protein: CASSPTGQGPYEQYF. The DNA of the CDR3 is TGTGCCAGCAGTCCCACCGGACAGGGGCCCTACGAGCAGTACTTC.

This clonotype was observed at least ten times. The gene calls are TRBV25-1 and TRBJ1-2; D possibly corresponds to TRBD1 (5 bases). The CDR3 has 15 amino acids. V lost 5 bases and J lost 4, with 17 bases in between. Germline V gene sequence: CDR1 MGHDK, CDR2 SYGVNS. The CDR3 region has the DNA TGTGCCAGCAGTCCGCAGGGTTTTGGTGGCTATGGCTACACCTTC. The encoded protein is CASSPQGFGGYGYTF.

This clonotype occurred many times. The rearrangement uses TRBV5-1 and TRBJ1-1; D may be TRBD1 (6 bases). CDR3 length equals 13 residues. Germline loops: CDR1 SGHRS, CDR2 YFSETQ. Trimming took 0 bases from V and 6 from J, leaving 9 bases between them. This CDR3 reads CASSLARGPEAFF. In DNA, the CDR3 is TGCGCCAGCAGCTTGGCCAGGGGACCTGAAGCTTTCTTT.

Notes on this clonotype: It may be a read error: a sequence one base away is much more abundant. The genes are TRBV6-1 and TRBJ1-6; D call uncertain. This CDR3 is built from 13 residues. CDR1 is MNHNS and CDR2 is SASEGT in the germline V gene. CDR3 region: CGSSQFFNSPLHF. The CDR3 region has the DNA TGTGGCAGCAGTCAGTTCTTTAATTCACCCCTCCACTTT.

V is TRBV20-1 and J is TRBJ2-3, with D hard to call. The V end was cut by 8 bases, the J end by 0 bases, with 12 bases between. The CDR3 is made up of 13 amino acids. CDR1 is DFQATT and CDR2 is SNEGSKA in the germline V gene (reference sequence). The CDR3 reads CSTTGLSTDTQYF. The CDR3 DNA is TGCAGTACCACTGGCCTAAGCACAGATACGCAGTATTTT.

Turning to this clonotype: A much larger clone is a single base away; this may be a read error. V and J are TRBV18 and TRBJ1-2; the match to TRBD1 covers 7 bases. Germline V lookup: CDR1 KGHSH, CDR2 LQKENI. The CDR3 is made up of 14 amino acids. CDR3 nucleotides: TGTACCAGCTCACCTGACTACACAGGGGAAGGCTACACCTTC. It specifies CTSSPDYTGEGYTF. The full variable domain, with the rest looked up from reference TRBV18 and TRBJ1-2, is NAGVMQNPRHLVRRRGQEARLRCSPMKGHSHVYWYRQLPEEGLKFMVYLQKENIIDESGMPKERFSAEFPKEGPSILRIQQVVRGDSAAYFCTSSPDYTGEGYTFGSGTRLTVV.

This clonotype has a handful of counts. The chain combines TRBV5-1 with TRBJ2-3; 10 bases line up with TRBD2. Trimming took 3 bases from V and 2 from J; bases not matched to a gene: 9. The CDR3 extends over 17 amino acids. The germline CDR1 and CDR2 sequences are SGHRS and YFSETQ. This CDR3 reads CASSSRIAGGLTDTQYF. CDR3 bases: TGCGCCAGCAGCTCTCGAATAGCGGGGGGCCTCACAGATACGCAGTATTTT.